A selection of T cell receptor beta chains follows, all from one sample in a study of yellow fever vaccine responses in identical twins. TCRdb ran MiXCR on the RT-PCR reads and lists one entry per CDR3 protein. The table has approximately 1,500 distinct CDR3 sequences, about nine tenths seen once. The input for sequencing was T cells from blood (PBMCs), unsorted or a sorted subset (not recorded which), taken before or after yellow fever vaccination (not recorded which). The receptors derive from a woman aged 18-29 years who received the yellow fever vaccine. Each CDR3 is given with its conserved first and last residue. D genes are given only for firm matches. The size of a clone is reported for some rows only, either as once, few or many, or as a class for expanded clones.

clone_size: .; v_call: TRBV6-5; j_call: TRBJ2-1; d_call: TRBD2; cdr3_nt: TGTGCCAGCAGTTACTCGCGGGAGGTGCTCTACAATGAGCAGTTCTTC; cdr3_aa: CASSYSREVLYNEQFF
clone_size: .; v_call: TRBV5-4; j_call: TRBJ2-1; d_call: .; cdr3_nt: TGTGCCAGCAGCTTGGAAGGGGGGCTAGTTACCTACAATGAGCAGTTCTTC; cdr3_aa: CASSLEGGLVTYNEQFF
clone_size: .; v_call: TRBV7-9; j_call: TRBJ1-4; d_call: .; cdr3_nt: TGTGCCAGCAGCACCAGGGGTCCTAATGAAAAACTGTTTTTT; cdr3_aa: CASSTRGPNEKLFF
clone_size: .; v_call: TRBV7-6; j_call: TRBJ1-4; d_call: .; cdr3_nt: TGTGCCATCAGCCAGGGCGGGGAAAAACTGTTTTTT; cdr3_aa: CAISQGGEKLFF
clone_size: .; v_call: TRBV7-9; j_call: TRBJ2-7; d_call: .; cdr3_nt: TGTGCCAGCAGCCCGAGGTACGAGCAGTACTTC; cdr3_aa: CASSPRYEQYF
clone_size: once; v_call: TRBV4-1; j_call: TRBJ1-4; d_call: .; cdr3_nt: TGCGCCAGCAGCCAAGACGATGGACTGTTTTTT; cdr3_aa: CASSQDDGLFF
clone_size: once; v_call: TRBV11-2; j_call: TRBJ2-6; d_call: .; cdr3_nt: TGTGCCAGCAGATCCCCCGGTTTGGCCAACGTCCTGACTTTC; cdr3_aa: CASRSPGLANVLTF
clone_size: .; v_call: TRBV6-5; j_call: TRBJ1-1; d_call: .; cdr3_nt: TGTGCCAGCAGTTACTCGAGAGGGAGGAACACTGAAGCTTTCTTT; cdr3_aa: CASSYSRGRNTEAFF
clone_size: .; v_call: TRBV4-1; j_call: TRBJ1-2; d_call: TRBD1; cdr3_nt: TGCGCCAGCAGCCAAGAGGGGACAGGGGTTGACTATGGCTACACCTTC; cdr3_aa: CASSQEGTGVDYGYTF
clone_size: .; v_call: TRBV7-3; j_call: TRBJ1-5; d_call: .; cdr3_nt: TGTGCCAGCAGCTTAAGTACAGGGAATCAGCCCCAGCATTTT; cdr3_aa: CASSLSTGNQPQHF
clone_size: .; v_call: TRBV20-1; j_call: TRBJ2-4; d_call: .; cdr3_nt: TGCAGTGCTAGGTCCGTTTGGGAAAACATTCAGTACTTC; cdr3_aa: CSARSVWENIQYF
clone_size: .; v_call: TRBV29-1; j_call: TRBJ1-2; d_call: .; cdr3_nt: TGCAGCGTTGAGTATCAGTCTAACTATGGCTACACCTTC; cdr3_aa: CSVEYQSNYGYTF
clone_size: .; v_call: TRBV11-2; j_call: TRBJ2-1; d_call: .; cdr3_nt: TGTGCCAGCAGCCGAGGACCTCTACGGGGGGAGCAGTTCTTC; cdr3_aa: CASSRGPLRGEQFF
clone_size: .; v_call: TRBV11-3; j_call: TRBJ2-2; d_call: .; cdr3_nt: TGTGCCAGCGGCCCGGGGAACACCGGGGAGCTGTTTTTT; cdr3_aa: CASGPGNTGELFF